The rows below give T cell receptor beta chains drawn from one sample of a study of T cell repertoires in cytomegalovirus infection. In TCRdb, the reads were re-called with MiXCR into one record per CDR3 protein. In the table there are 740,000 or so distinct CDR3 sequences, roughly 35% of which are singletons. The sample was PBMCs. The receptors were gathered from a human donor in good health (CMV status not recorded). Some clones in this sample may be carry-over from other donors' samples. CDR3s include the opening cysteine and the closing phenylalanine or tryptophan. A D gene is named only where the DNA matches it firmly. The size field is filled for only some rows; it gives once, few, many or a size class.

CDR3aa: CASSFSSQRQGSGYTF
CDR3nt: TGTGCCAGCAGCTTCTCGTCCCAAAGACAGGGATCCGGCTACACCTTC
d_gene: TRBD1
v_gene: TRBV7-9
abundance: few
j_gene: TRBJ1-2

CDR3aa: CASSLEGSRKTDTQYF
CDR3nt: TGCGCCAGCAGCTTGGAGGGCTCCCGCAAAACAGATACGCAGTATTTT
d_gene: .
v_gene: TRBV5-1
abundance: .
j_gene: TRBJ2-3

CDR3aa: CASSPLGQVSNQPQHF
CDR3nt: TGTGCCAGCAGCCCCCTGGGACAGGTCAGCAATCAGCCCCAGCATTTT
d_gene: TRBD1
v_gene: TRBV7-9
abundance: few
j_gene: TRBJ1-5

CDR3aa: CASSYIIGEGMKPQHF
CDR3nt: TGTGCCAGCAGTTACATCATAGGTGAGGGCATGAAGCCCCAGCATTTT
d_gene: .
v_gene: TRBV6-2/TRBV6-3
abundance: once
j_gene: TRBJ1-5

CDR3aa: CASRGALGESYNGQFF
CDR3nt: TGTGCCAGCAGAGGGGCTCTCGGGGAATCCTACAATGGGCAGTTCTTC
d_gene: .
v_gene: TRBV6-1
abundance: .
j_gene: TRBJ2-1

CDR3aa: CSAIPVSYNEQFF
CDR3nt: TGCAGTGCAATCCCAGTTTCCTACAATGAGCAGTTCTTC
d_gene: .
v_gene: TRBV20-1
abundance: .
j_gene: TRBJ2-1

CDR3aa: CASSRFGRSPYNEQFF
CDR3nt: TGTGCCAGCAGCAGATTTGGACGTAGTCCTTACAATGAGCAGTTCTTC
d_gene: .
v_gene: TRBV7-9
abundance: .
j_gene: TRBJ2-1

CDR3aa: CASSIEAGRAEKLFF
CDR3nt: TGTGCCAGCAGTATCGAGGCAGGGAGGGCTGAAAAACTGTTTTTT
d_gene: .
v_gene: TRBV27
abundance: .
j_gene: TRBJ1-4

CDR3aa: CASSSHRVGGQETQYF
CDR3nt: TGTGCCAGCAGCTCCCACAGGGTCGGAGGACAAGAGACCCAGTACTTC
d_gene: .
v_gene: TRBV6-5
abundance: few
j_gene: TRBJ2-5

CDR3aa: CASSYPGQGIVEQYF
CDR3nt: TGTGCCAGCAGTTATCCGGGACAGGGCATTGTAGAGCAGTACTTC
d_gene: TRBD1
v_gene: TRBV6-5
abundance: few
j_gene: TRBJ2-7